This is a list of T cell receptor beta chains from one sample in a study of molecular identifiers for immune sequencing clone quantification. A single record per CDR3 protein comes from TCRdb applying MiXCR to the PCR reads. The table has just under 650,000 distinct CDR3 sequences, 20% seen once. What was sequenced was naive CD8+ T cells from blood, with Jurkat cell RNA spiked in. These TCRs come from a human donor in good health. Some libraries in this study had Jurkat cell RNA spiked in. The CDR3 runs from the conserved cysteine through the conserved F or W. D genes are given only for firm matches. Clone size is stated in some rows and not others, as once, few, many or a class when expanded.

J,V,D,size,DNA,CDR3
TRBJ2-5,TRBV5-1,TRBD1,many,TGCGCCAGCAGCTCCTCCCCGGGACAGGGTGAAGAGACCCAGTACTTC,CASSSSPGQGEETQYF
TRBJ2-2,TRBV10-2,.,many,TGCGCCAGCAGTGTGCGCAGGGACACCGGGGAGCTGTTTTTT,CASSVRRDTGELFF
TRBJ2-2,TRBV4-1,.,.,TGCGCCAGCAGCCAACACGCTGGGGGGGCCCTCGGAACCGGGGAGCTGTTTTTT,CASSQHAGGALGTGELFF
TRBJ2-7,TRBV7-9,.,many,TGTGCCAGCACCTCTCTCAACTACGAGCAGTACTTC,CASTSLNYEQYF
TRBJ2-1,TRBV12-3/TRBV12-4,TRBD1,many,TGTGCCAGCAGTCCGGGGACAGGGTCTAACAATGAGCAGTTCTTC,CASSPGTGSNNEQFF
TRBJ2-7,TRBV18,TRBD1,.,TGTGCCAGCTCGCCCCGGGACAGGGTTTATCACGAGCAGTACTTC,CASSPRDRVYHEQYF
TRBJ1-4,TRBV12-3/TRBV12-4,.,many,TGTGCCAGCAGTTTCTCGACAGGCGGCGAAAAACTGTTTTTT,CASSFSTGGEKLFF
TRBJ1-2,TRBV6-5,.,many,TGTGCCAGCAGTTACTCCGACAGCGAGTATAGCTATGGCTACACCTTC,CASSYSDSEYSYGYTF
TRBJ2-7,TRBV7-9,.,many,TGTGCCAGCTCAGGACAGGGAGGGTTGTACGAGCAGTACTTC,CASSGQGGLYEQYF
TRBJ1-1,TRBV29-1,.,.,TGCGGCGTTCCTCGGGGGTCCGAAGCTTTCTTT,CGVPRGSEAFF
TRBJ2-7,TRBV19,TRBD1,many,TGTGCCAGTTCCAGGGGGAACGCCGAGCAGTACTTC,CASSRGNAEQYF
TRBJ2-6,TRBV7-9,.,.,TGTGCCAGCAGCTTAGGGTTGGGGCTCTGGGCCAACGTCCTGACTTTC,CASSLGLGLWANVLTF
TRBJ2-5,TRBV7-9,TRBD1,many,TGTGCCAGCAGCCCAAGACAGGGCTCGGAGACCCAGTACTTC,CASSPRQGSETQYF
TRBJ2-5,TRBV6-2/TRBV6-3,.,many,TGTGCCAGCAGTCTCTATCCGGGACATCAAGAGACCCAGTACTTC,CASSLYPGHQETQYF
TRBJ1-4,TRBV29-1,TRBD1,many,TGCAGCGTGAGGACAGGGTTAAATGAAAAACTGTTTTTT,CSVRTGLNEKLFF
TRBJ2-5,TRBV9,TRBD1,.,TGTGCCAGCAGCGTAGGACAGGGCCACCAAGAGACCCAGTACTTC,CASSVGQGHQETQYF
TRBJ2-3,TRBV11-2,.,many,TGTGCCAGCAGCTCCCTGGCCGACGGGGGAGATACGCAGTATTTT,CASSSLADGGDTQYF
TRBJ1-4,TRBV28,.,few,TGTGCCAGCAGTTTCAGCCGAGACAGGCCTAATGAAAAACTGTTTTTT,CASSFSRDRPNEKLFF
TRBJ1-2,TRBV12-3/TRBV12-4,.,few,TGTGCCAGCAGTTTTGCTCAGCTCAATGGCTACACCTTC,CASSFAQLNGYTF
TRBJ1-4,TRBV6-5,.,many,TGTGCCAGCAGTTACGACACTAGAGGAGAAAAACTGTTTTTT,CASSYDTRGEKLFF
TRBJ2-3,TRBV7-9,TRBD2,many,TGTGCCAGCAGCTTAGCTAGCGGGAGCACAGATACGCAGTATTTT,CASSLASGSTDTQYF
TRBJ1-1,TRBV19,.,many,TGTGCCACCGCGCTCTCGAACACTGAAGCTTTCTTT,CATALSNTEAFF
TRBJ1-1,TRBV12-2,.,.,TGTGCAAGTCGCTTAGACAGTCCGGGGTACTTT,CASRLDSPGYF
TRBJ2-5,TRBV7-9,TRBD1,many,TGTGCCAGCAGCTCAGACAGGGGAGGCTTC,CASSSDRGGF
TRBJ1-2,TRBV7-2,TRBD1,many,TGTGCCAGCAGCCTGATCGGACAGGGGGCGAACTATGGCTACACCTTC,CASSLIGQGANYGYTF
TRBJ1-1,TRBV4-3,.,many,TGCGCCAGCAGCCAAGCAAGGGGATGGACTGAAGCTTTCTTT,CASSQARGWTEAFF
TRBJ2-6,TRBV19,.,.,TGTGCCAGTATCCCCACGAAAGGCGGCGGGGCCAACGTCCTGACTTTC,CASIPTKGGGANVLTF
TRBJ2-3,TRBV4-3,.,.,TGCGCCAGCAGCCAAGTCGGAACTAGCACAGATACGCAGTATTTT,CASSQVGTSTDTQYF
TRBJ2-7,TRBV19,.,many,TGTGCCAGTAGTATTGGATCCCTCGGAAACGAGCAGTACTTC,CASSIGSLGNEQYF